This TCR beta chain was observed in a study of type 1 and type 2 diabetes patients. At the level of the study: T cells were magnetically sorted from PBMCs as CD4+ or CD8+ subsets.

Study-level points and caveats: Type 2 diabetes patients had few highly-expanded CD4+ clones, median one.

Ten milliliters of peripheral blood were drawn from each donor. Concerning this clonotype: Its target is not known.

Amplification started from genomic DNA. The TCR beta CDR3 region was amplified using 30 forward and 13 reverse primers. MiXCR, run by TCRdb on the multiplex PCR reads, gives a single entry per CDR3 protein. The sample holds 280,000 or so distinct CDR3 sequences, 45% to 60% seen once. Trimming took 8 bases from V and 2 from J, leaving 16 bases between them. The CDR3 runs 15 residues. Germline CDR1 reads LNHDA; CDR2 reads SQIVND (reference sequence). The sample consisted of peripheral blood mononuclear cells (PBMCs). This chain connects TRBV19 to TRBJ2-1; possible D gene TRBD2, 6 bases. The receptor was derived from a man younger than 35 with type 2 diabetes. The CDR3: CASQRMEGTYNEQFF. Written as DNA, the CDR3 is TGTGCCAGTCAACGGATGGAGGGGACCTACAATGAGCAGTTCTTC.